This entry features one T cell receptor (beta chain) sequence. The antigen is not known. Treatment indicated: 19 received Ad26.COV2.S at low or high dose, single or two shots; roughly five received placebo; per-sample allocation not given. All samples were drawn on day 63, counting from the first vaccine or placebo injection. Germline V lookup: CDR1 MGHDK, CDR2 SYGVNS. This CDR3 is built from 15 residues. After removal of 6 bases from V and 6 bases from J, the junction contained 11 bases not matched to a gene. Using immunoSEQ multiplex PCR, the repertoire was profiled, and TCRdb retains in-frame clones only, with some absent. The table includes 350,000 to 400,000 clones, more than 85% detected once. These data originate in a study of Ad26.COV2.S vaccination and SARS-CoV-2 variants. Across the study: Enrollment placed the donor in the COV1001 Ad26.COV2.S trial arm. Intramuscular Ad26.COV2.S at 5x10^10 or 1x10^11 viral particles. Findings and limits, study-wide: Those who received the vaccine showed greater spike-specific TCR breadth than those given placebo. Vaccinees and placebo recipients showed similar non-spike TCR breadth.

The J gene is TRBJ2-3, the V gene TRBV25-1; 8 bases line up with TRBD1. The sequence derives from a person between 18 and 65 years old who received the Ad26.COV2.S COVID-19 vaccine or a placebo. The sample here was peripheral blood, taken in a trial of Ad26.COV2.S vaccine versus placebo. Here the CDR3 DNA reads TGTGCCAGCAGCATCGACAGGGGAGTTATGGATACGCAGTATTTT. Protein sequence: CASSIDRGVMDTQYF.